This T cell receptor beta chain came from a study of T cells in Graves' hyperthyroidism and ophthalmopathy. RNA transcripts provided the source from which TCR beta CDR3 regions were amplified. Initially, a first-round RT-PCR of the TCR CDR3 employed the HTBI primer set. TCRdb recomputed calls from the multiplex PCR reads with MiXCR, one row per CDR3 protein. The table records roughly 250,000 distinct CDR3 sequences, about a sixth of them present only once. In the ophthalmopathy cohort, Clinical Activity Score was at least 3, NOSPECS grade at least 4, and duration under 3 months. Investigators excluded patients with uncontrolled infection, other autoimmune disease, pregnancy or lactation. Diagnoses were made from clinical symptoms, serum measures (thyroxine and TRAb), thyroid ultrasound and orbital computed tomography. The PBMCs were sourced from fresh peripheral blood (approximately 9 ml). The germline CDR1 and CDR2 sequences are LNHNV and YYDKDF (reference sequence). The CDR3 is 14 residues long. Trimming took off 0 bases at V and 2 bases at J, with 7 bases between the two ends.

The rearrangement links TRBV15 to TRBJ1-1; D call uncertain. The sequenced material came from blood. The origin of this receptor is a woman aged 18-29 years with Graves' ophthalmopathy. The CDR3 DNA reads as TGTGCCACCAGCAGAGAGGGAGCCAACACTGAAGCTTTCTTT. This codes for CATSREGANTEAFF. Combining the CDR3 with reference TRBV15 and TRBJ1-1 gives the whole variable domain DAMVIQNPRYQVTQFGKPVTLSCSQTLNHNVMYWYQQKSSQAPKLLFHYYDKDFNNEADTPDNFQSRRPNTSFCFLDIRSPGLGDTAMYLCATSREGANTEAFFGQGTRLTVV.